This T cell receptor beta chain came from a study of cytomegalovirus exposure and HLA in healthy donors. There are 13 residues in the CDR3. Trimming removed 0 bases at V and 5 bases at J, with 10 bases between. Germline lookup yields CDR1 GTSNPN and CDR2 SVGIG (reference sequence). PCR was performed using 60 Vbeta and 13 Jbeta primers. The table came from immunoSEQ multiplex PCR; TCRdb's copy has only in-frame clones and leaves some out. The repertoire holds more than 150,000 clones, with roughly three quarters as singletons. Concerning this clone itself: What it binds is unknown. The same CDR3 also results from other DNA sequences found in this sample.

Study-wide findings and caveats: The study labeled 164 TCR beta chains cytomegalovirus-associated. Fewer N-insertions than the approximately 680-donor mean were reportedly shown by an Asian-associated ancestry cluster in a later analysis.

This clonotype was obtained from a woman in her forties in good health and CMV-seropositive. Sequenced: PBMCs. The chain uses TRBV30 and TRBJ2-5; D perhaps matches TRBD2 (7 bases). In nucleotides, the CDR3 is TGTGCCTGGAGTGTCGGGGGGCTTGAGACCCAGTACTTC. This gives the protein CAWSVGGLETQYF.